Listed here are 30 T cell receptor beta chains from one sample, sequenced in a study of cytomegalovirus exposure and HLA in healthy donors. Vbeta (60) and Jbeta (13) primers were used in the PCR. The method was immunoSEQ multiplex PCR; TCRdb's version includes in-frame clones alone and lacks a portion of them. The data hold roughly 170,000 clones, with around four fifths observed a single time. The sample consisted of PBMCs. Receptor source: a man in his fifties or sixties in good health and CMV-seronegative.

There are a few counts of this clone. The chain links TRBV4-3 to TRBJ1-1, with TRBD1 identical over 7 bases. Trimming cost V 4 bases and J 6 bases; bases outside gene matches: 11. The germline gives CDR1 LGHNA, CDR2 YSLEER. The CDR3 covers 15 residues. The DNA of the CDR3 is TGCGCCAGCAGCCCCCAAGGGAGACAGGGACCTGAAGCTTTCTTT. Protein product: CASSPQGRQGPEAFF.

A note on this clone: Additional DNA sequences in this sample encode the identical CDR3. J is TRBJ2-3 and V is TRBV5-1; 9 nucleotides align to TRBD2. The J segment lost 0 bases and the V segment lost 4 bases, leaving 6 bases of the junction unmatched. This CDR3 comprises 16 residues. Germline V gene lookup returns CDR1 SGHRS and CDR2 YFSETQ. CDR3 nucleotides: TGCGCCAGCAGCCCCCTTGCGGGGGGGAGCACAGATACGCAGTATTTT. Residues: CASSPLAGGSTDTQYF.

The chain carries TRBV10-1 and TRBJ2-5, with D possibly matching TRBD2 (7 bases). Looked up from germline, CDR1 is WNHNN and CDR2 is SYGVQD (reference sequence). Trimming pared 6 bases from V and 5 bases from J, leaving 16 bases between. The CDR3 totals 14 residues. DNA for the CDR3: TGCGCCAGCAGCAAAAAGGAGGGGGGGGAGACCCAGTACTTC. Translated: CASSKKEGGETQYF.

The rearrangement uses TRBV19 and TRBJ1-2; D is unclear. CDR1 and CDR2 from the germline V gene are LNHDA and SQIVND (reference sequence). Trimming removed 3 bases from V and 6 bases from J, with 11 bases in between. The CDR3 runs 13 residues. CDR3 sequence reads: CASSITRSHGYTF. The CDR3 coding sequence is TGTGCCAGTAGTATCACCAGGTCCCATGGCTACACCTTC.

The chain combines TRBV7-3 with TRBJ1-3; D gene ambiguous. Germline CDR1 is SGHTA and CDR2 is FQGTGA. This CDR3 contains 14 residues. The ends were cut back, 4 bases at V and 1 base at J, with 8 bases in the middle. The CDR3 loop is CASSSPGSGNTIYF. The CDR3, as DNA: TGTGCCAGCAGCTCACCGGGGTCTGGAAACACCATATATTTT.

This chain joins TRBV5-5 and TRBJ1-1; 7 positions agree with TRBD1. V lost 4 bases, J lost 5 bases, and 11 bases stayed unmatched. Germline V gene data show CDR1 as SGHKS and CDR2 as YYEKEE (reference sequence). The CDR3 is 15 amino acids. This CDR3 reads CASSPFDRVFTEAFF. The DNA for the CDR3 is TGTGCCAGCAGCCCTTTCGACAGGGTGTTTACTGAAGCTTTCTTT.

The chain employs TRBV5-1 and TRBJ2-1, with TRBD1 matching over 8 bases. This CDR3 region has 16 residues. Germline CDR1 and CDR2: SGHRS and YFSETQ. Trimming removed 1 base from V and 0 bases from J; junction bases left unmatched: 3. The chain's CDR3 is CASSLQGAGSYNEQFF. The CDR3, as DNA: TGCGCCAGCAGCTTGCAGGGGGCCGGCTCCTACAATGAGCAGTTCTTC.

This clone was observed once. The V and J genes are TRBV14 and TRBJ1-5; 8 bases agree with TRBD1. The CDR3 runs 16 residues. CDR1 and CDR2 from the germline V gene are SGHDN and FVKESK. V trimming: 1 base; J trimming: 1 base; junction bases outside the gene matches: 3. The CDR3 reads CASSQARGQSNQPQHF. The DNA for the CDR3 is TGTGCCAGCAGCCAAGCCAGGGGGCAGAGCAATCAGCCCCAGCATTTT.

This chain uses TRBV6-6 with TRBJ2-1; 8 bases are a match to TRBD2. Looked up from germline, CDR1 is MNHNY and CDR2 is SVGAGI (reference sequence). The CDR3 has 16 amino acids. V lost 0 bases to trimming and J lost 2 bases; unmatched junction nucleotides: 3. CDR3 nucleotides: TGTGCCAGCAGTTACTCGAGCGGGAGCGCCTACAATGAGCAGTTCTTC. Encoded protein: CASSYSSGSAYNEQFF.

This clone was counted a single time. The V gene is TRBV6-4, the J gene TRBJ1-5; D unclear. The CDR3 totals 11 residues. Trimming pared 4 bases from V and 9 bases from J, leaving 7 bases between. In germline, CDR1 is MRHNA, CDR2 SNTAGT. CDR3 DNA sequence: TGTGCCAGCAGTGCCCCCAGGCCCCAGCATTTT. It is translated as CASSAPRPQHF.

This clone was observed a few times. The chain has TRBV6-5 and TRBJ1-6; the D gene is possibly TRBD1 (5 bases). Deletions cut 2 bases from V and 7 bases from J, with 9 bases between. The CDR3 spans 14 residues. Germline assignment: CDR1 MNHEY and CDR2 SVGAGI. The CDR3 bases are TGTGCCAGCAGTTACGAGGCAGGGAATTCACCCCTCCACTTT. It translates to CASSYEAGNSPLHF.

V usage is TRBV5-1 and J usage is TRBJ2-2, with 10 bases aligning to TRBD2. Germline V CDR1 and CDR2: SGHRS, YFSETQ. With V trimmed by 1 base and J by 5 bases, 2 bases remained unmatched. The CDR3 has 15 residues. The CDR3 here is CASSLTAGGTGELFF. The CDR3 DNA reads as TGCGCCAGCAGCTTGACAGCGGGGGGGACCGGGGAGCTGTTTTTT. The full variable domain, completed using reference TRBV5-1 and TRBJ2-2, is KAGVTQTPRYLIKTRGQQVTLSCSPISGHRSVSWYQQTPGQGLQFLFEYFSETQRNKGNFPGRFSGRQFSNSRSEMNVSTLELGDSALYLCASSLTAGGTGELFFGEGSRLTVL.

The CDR3 DNA follows: TGTGCTAGTGGTTTGACGGGAGAGACCCAGTACTTC. Translating gives CASGLTGETQYF. The gene calls are TRBV12-5 and TRBJ2-5; D not certain. The germline gives CDR1 LGHNT, CDR2 FRNRAP. V lost 2 bases to trimming and J lost 4 bases, with 5 bases between them. The CDR3 runs to 12 residues.

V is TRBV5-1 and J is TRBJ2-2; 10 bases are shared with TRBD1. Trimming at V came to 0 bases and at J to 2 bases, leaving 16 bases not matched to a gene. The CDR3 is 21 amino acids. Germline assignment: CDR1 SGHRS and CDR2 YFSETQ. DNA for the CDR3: TGCGCCAGCAGCTTGGAGGGGAGGCGACAGGGGGCGCGTGGTAACACCGGGGAGCTGTTTTTT. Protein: CASSLEGRRQGARGNTGELFF. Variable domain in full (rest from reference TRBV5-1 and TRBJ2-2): KAGVTQTPRYLIKTRGQQVTLSCSPISGHRSVSWYQQTPGQGLQFLFEYFSETQRNKGNFPGRFSGRQFSNSRSEMNVSTLELGDSALYLCASSLEGRRQGARGNTGELFFGEGSRLTVL.

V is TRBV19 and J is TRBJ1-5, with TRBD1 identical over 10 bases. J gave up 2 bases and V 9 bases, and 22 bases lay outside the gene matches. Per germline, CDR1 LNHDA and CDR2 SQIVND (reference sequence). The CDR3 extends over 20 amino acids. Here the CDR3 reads CASTTLPGTGVYFGNQPQHF. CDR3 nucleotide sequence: TGTGCCAGCACCACCCTCCCGGGGACAGGGGTCTACTTTGGCAATCAGCCCCAGCATTTT.

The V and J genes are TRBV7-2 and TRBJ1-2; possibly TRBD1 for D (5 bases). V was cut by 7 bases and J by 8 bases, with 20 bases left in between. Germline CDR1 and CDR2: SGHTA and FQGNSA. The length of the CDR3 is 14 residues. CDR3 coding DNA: TGTGCCAGCATCCTGTCAGGGAATAAGGAAGGCTACACCTTC. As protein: CASILSGNKEGYTF.

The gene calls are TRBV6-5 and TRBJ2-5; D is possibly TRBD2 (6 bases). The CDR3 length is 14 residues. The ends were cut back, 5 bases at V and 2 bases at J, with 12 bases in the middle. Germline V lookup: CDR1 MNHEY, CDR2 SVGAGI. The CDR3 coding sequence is TGTGCCAGCAGTATCAAGGGACTTCAAGAGACCCAGTACTTC. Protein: CASSIKGLQETQYF.

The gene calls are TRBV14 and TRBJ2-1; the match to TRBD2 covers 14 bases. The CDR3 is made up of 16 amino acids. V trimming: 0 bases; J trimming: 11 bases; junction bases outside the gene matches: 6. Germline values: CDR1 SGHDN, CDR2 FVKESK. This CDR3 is CASSQDHGLAGGQQFF. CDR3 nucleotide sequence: TGTGCCAGCAGCCAAGATCACGGACTAGCGGGGGGCCAGCAGTTCTTC.

CDR3 loop: CASSSGWSGLDTQYF. CDR3 in DNA: TGTGCCAGCAGCTCGGGGTGGAGCGGTTTAGATACGCAGTATTTT. V and J are TRBV7-9 and TRBJ2-3, with D tentatively TRBD2 (5 bases). CDR1 is SEHNR and CDR2 is FQNEAQ in the germline V gene (reference sequence). Trimming pared 4 bases from V and 5 bases from J, leaving 16 bases between. The CDR3 length is 15 residues.

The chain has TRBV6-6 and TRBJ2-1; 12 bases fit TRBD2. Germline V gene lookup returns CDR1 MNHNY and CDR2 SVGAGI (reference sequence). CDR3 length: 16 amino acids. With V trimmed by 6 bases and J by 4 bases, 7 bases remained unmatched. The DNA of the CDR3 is TGTGCCAGCAGGATAACCCTAGCGGGGGGGTACAATGAGCAGTTCTTC. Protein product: CASRITLAGGYNEQFF.

The CDR3 reads CASSLMGGSGNTIYF. CDR3 coding DNA: TGCGCCAGCAGCTTGATGGGGGGCTCTGGAAACACCATATATTTT. The chain uses TRBV5-1 and TRBJ1-3; a possible D gene is TRBD1 (5 bases). The germline V gene has CDR1 SGHRS and CDR2 YFSETQ. CDR3 length: 15 amino acids. Trimming took off 1 base at V and 0 bases at J, with 8 bases between the two ends.

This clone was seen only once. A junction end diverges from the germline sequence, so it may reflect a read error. The CDR3 reads CSSSLAANTEAFF. DNA of the CDR3: TGTTCCAGCAGCTTGGCCGCGAACACTGAAGCTTTCTTT. V gene TRBV7-9 combines with J gene TRBJ1-1, with unresolved D. This CDR3 has 13 amino acids. The V gene's germline CDR1 is SEHNR and CDR2 FQNEAQ (reference sequence).

The DNA of the CDR3 is TGTGCCAGCAGTGAAGCAGGGAAGGGACTTTATGGCTACACCTTC. Protein: CASSEAGKGLYGYTF. The chain joins TRBV6-1 to TRBJ1-2; possibly TRBD1 for D (5 bases). The V end lost 0 bases, the J end lost 5 bases, and 13 bases lay between the germline ends. The CDR3 has 15 amino acids. Germline V CDR1 and CDR2: MNHNS, SASEGT.

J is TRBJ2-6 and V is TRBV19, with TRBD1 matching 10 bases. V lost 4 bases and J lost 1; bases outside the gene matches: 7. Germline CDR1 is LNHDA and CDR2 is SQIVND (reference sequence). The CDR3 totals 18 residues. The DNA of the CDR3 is TGTGCCAGTAGTAGAGTTGGGACAGGGGCTTCTGGGGCCAACGTCCTGACTTTC. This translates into CASSRVGTGASGANVLTF. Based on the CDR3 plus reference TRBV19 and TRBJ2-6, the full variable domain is DGGITQSPKYLFRKEGQNVTLSCEQNLNHDAMYWYRQDPGQGLRLIYYSQIVNDFQKGDIAEGYSVSREKKESFPLTVTSAQKNPTAFYLCASSRVGTGASGANVLTFGAGSRLTVL.

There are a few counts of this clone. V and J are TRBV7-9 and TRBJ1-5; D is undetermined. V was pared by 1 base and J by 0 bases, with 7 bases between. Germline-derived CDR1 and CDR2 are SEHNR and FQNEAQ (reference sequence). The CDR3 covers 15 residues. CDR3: CASSLVEDSNQPQHF. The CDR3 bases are TGTGCCAGCAGCTTAGTAGAGGATAGCAATCAGCCCCAGCATTTT.

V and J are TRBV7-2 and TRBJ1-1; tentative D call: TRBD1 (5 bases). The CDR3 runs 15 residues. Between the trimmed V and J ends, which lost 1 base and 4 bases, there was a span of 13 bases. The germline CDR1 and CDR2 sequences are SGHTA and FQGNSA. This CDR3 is CASSLGRTHGTEAFF. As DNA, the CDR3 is TGTGCCAGCAGCTTAGGCCGGACACATGGCACTGAAGCTTTCTTT.

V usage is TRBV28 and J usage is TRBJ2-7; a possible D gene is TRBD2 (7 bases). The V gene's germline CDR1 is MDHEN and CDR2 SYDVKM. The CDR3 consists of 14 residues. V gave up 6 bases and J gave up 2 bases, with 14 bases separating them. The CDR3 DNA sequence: TGTGCCAGCAGAGGGGGGGGGATCCCCTACGAGCAGTACTTC. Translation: CASRGGGIPYEQYF.

This CDR3 is CATKTGANTEAFF. CDR3 bases: TGTGCCACCAAGACAGGGGCGAACACTGAAGCTTTCTTT. This chain links TRBV10-3 with TRBJ1-1; TRBD1 matches 8 bases. The V and J ends lost 10 bases and 1 base, in that order; junction bases with no gene match: 5. The CDR3 extends over 13 amino acids. Germline values: CDR1 ENHRY, CDR2 SYGVKD.

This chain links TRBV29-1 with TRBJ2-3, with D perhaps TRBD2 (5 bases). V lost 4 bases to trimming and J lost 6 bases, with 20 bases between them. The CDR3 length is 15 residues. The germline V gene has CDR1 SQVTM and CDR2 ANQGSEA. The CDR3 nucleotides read TGCAGCGTTGTAGAAATAGCGAAGGCAATGGATACGCAGTATTTT. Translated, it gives CSVVEIAKAMDTQYF.

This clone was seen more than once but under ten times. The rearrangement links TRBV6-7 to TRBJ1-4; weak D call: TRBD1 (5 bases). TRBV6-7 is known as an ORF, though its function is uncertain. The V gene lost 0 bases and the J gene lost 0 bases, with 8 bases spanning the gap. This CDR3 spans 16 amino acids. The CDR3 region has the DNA TGTGCCAGCAGTTACTCGGGGCCTGCAACTAATGAAAAACTGTTTTTT. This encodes CASSYSGPATNEKLFF.